These 32 T cell receptor beta chains were all obtained from the same sample, sequenced in a study of blood T cell repertoires in COVID-19. The table came from immunoSEQ multiplex PCR; TCRdb's copy has only in-frame clones and leaves some out. The table records hundreds of thousands of clones, around 84% of them present only once. Sample: PBMCs or T cells enriched from blood (not recorded which). The source of these receptors is a man aged 25-40 years with acute COVID-19.

This rearrangement joins TRBV10-2 to TRBJ1-5; D is undetermined. Germline V gene sequence: CDR1 WSHSY, CDR2 SAAADI. The CDR3 runs to 14 residues. The V end lost 5 bases, the J end lost 0 bases, and 8 bases lay between the germline ends. The CDR3: CASSNGDSNQPQHF. CDR3 nucleotide sequence: TGCGCCAGCAGTAACGGGGATAGCAATCAGCCCCAGCATTTT.

Concerning this clone: Other DNA sequences within the sample encode an identical CDR3. The chain carries TRBV5-6 and TRBJ2-7; 7 bases are a match to TRBD1. The trim removed 4 bases at V and 4 bases at J, leaving 2 bases unmatched. CDR1 SGHDT and CDR2 YYEEEE come from the germline V gene. This CDR3 region has 12 residues. This CDR3 is CASSLQGYEQYF. For the CDR3, the DNA is TGTGCCAGCAGCCTACAGGGGTACGAGCAGTACTTC.

The chain links TRBV11-2 to TRBJ2-1; D might be TRBD2 (5 bases). The V end lost 0 bases, the J end lost 6 bases, and 18 bases lay between the germline ends. The CDR3 runs to 17 residues. The germline V gene encodes CDR1 SGHAT and CDR2 FQNNGV. As DNA, the CDR3 is TGTGCCAGCAGCTTAGATAAGGACCAGGCCGGAGGCAATGAGCAGTTCTTC. Its protein product is CASSLDKDQAGGNEQFF.

This clone was counted a few times. The rearrangement joins TRBV7-9 to TRBJ1-5, with 9 bases identical to TRBD1. Germline V CDR1 and CDR2: SEHNR, FQNEAQ (reference sequence). J lost 0 bases, V lost 4 bases, and 4 bases had no gene match. The CDR3 sequence is 16 residues long. CDR3 residues: CASSSTGGYSNQPQHF. The CDR3 DNA sequence: TGTGCCAGCAGCTCGACAGGGGGGTATAGCAATCAGCCCCAGCATTTT.

V gene TRBV28 combines with J gene TRBJ1-2; D is undetermined. The V end lost 4 bases, the J end lost 4 bases, and 10 bases lay between the germline ends. This CDR3 region has 13 residues. Germline values: CDR1 MDHEN, CDR2 SYDVKM. For the CDR3, the DNA is TGTGCCAGCAGTTCCCCCTATCCCTATGGCTACACCTTC. Its translation: CASSSPYPYGYTF.

The genes are TRBV19 and TRBJ1-2, with D perhaps matching TRBD1 (5 bases). CDR1 and CDR2 (germline): LNHDA, SQIVND (reference sequence). There are 14 residues in the CDR3. Trimming stripped 7 bases from V and 2 bases from J, with 14 bases between. CDR3 DNA sequence: TGTGCCAGTATTGGGGCAGGGAAGAACTATGGCTACACCTTC. Its translation: CASIGAGKNYGYTF.

In this sample, this clone turned up once. This chain joins TRBV6-4 and TRBJ2-7; maybe TRBD1 (6 bases). The ends were cut back, 11 bases at V and 1 base at J, with 15 bases in the middle. Germline V gene data show CDR1 as MRHNA and CDR2 as SNTAGT. The CDR3 is made up of 13 amino acids. The DNA for the CDR3 is TGTGCCTTAAGACAGGACTTGTCCTACGAGCAGTACTTC. This translates into CALRQDLSYEQYF.

DNA for the CDR3: TGTGCCAGCAGCTTAGGGACAGGGTACTCCGAGCAGTACTTC. It translates to CASSLGTGYSEQYF. The V call is TRBV7-9, the J call TRBJ2-7; TRBD1 aligns across 8 bases. Trimming at V came to 1 base and at J to 6 bases, leaving 5 bases not matched to a gene. The CDR3 length is 14 residues. Germline V gene data show CDR1 as SEHNR and CDR2 as FQNEAQ (reference sequence).

The V and J genes are TRBV19 and TRBJ1-1, with 8 bases lining up with TRBD1. V lost 5 bases and J lost 10; bases outside the gene matches: 12. The CDR3 sequence is 14 residues long. CDR1 is LNHDA, CDR2 SQIVND, per germline (reference sequence). DNA of the CDR3: TGTGCCAGTAGTGCCGGACAGGGTATGTTTGGAGCTTTCTTT. It is translated as CASSAGQGMFGAFF.

V gene TRBV2 combines with J gene TRBJ2-1; a weak D match, TRBD2 (5 bases). The CDR3 runs to 11 residues. V was clipped by 6 bases and J by 8 bases, with 8 bases between them. CDR1 is SNHLY, CDR2 FYNNEI, per germline. This CDR3 reads CASSERDEQFF. In nucleotides, the CDR3 is TGTGCCAGCAGCGAGAGGGATGAGCAGTTCTTC.

This sequence joins TRBV4-1 and TRBJ1-2; 9 positions match TRBD1. Looked up from germline, CDR1 is MGHRA and CDR2 is YSYEKL. The V segment lost 3 bases and the J segment 7 bases; nucleotides outside the gene matches: 9. The CDR3 is 15 amino acids. The CDR3 DNA reads as TGCGCCAGCAGCCAGGCCGGGACAGGGTTGGGTGGCTACACCTTC. Amino acid sequence: CASSQAGTGLGGYTF.

J is TRBJ2-7 and V is TRBV2, with 8 bases aligning to TRBD2. There are 14 residues in the CDR3. Germline CDR1 SNHLY, CDR2 FYNNEI. V lost 5 bases and J lost 6; bases outside the gene matches: 9. CDR3 sequence (DNA): TGTGCCAGCAGTCCTCTCCGGGAGGGACGCGAGCAGTACTTC. Protein: CASSPLREGREQYF.

This clone was found once. The CDR3 region is CASSSGGLREAFF. The DNA of the CDR3 is TGTGCCAGCAGCTCGGGAGGTCTACGGGAAGCTTTCTTT. The rearrangement links TRBV7-3 to TRBJ1-1; no clear D. The ends were cut back, 4 bases at V and 8 bases at J, with 14 bases in the middle. This CDR3 is built from 13 residues. Germline CDR1 SGHTA, CDR2 FQGTGA.

V gene TRBV11-3 combines with J gene TRBJ2-7; D not certain. This CDR3 has 13 residues. V dropped 5 bases and J dropped 0 bases, with 8 bases sitting between them. Per germline, CDR1 SGHNT and CDR2 YENEEA. The CDR3 here is CASSTDTSYEQYF. Written as DNA, the CDR3 is TGTGCCAGCAGCACCGACACCTCCTACGAGCAGTACTTC.

The rearrangement links TRBV18 to TRBJ1-2, with TRBD1 as a possible D gene (5 bases). V was clipped by 4 bases and J by 8 bases, with 8 bases between them. Germline CDR1 KGHSH, CDR2 LQKENI. The CDR3 runs to 11 residues. The CDR3 is CASSQGLGYTF. CDR3 in DNA: TGTGCCAGCTCACAGGGGTTGGGCTACACCTTC.

This clone was found once. The genes are TRBV7-3 and TRBJ2-6, with D possibly TRBD1 on 5 matching bases. Per germline, CDR1 SGHTA and CDR2 FQGTGA. The CDR3 totals 18 residues. V lost 2 bases, J lost 0 bases, and 14 bases lay in between. The CDR3 loop reads CASSLGSTAFSGANVLTF. In nucleotides, the CDR3 is TGTGCCAGCAGCTTAGGGTCGACAGCTTTCTCTGGGGCCAACGTCCTGACTTTC.

The chain combines TRBV5-1 with TRBJ1-3, with 7 bases that match TRBD1. CDR1 and CDR2 (germline): SGHRS, YFSETQ. The CDR3 covers 15 residues. Trimming at V came to 3 bases and at J to 0 bases, leaving 3 bases not matched to a gene. The CDR3 DNA follows: TGCGCCAGCAGCTCACAGGGGACCTCTGGAAACACCATATATTTT. It is translated as CASSSQGTSGNTIYF.

The chain joins TRBV7-6 to TRBJ2-2, with 11 nucleotides matching TRBD2. Trimming removed 5 bases from V and 4 bases from J; junction bases left unmatched: 3. CDR1 and CDR2 from the germline V gene are SGHVS and FNYEAQ. The length of the CDR3 is 15 residues. In nucleotides, the CDR3 is TGTGCCAGCAGCGCTACTAGCGGGGGCACCGGGGAGCTGTTTTTT. This gives the protein CASSATSGGTGELFF.

The CDR3 bases are TGTGCCAGCAGGCTCGGGGAAGGGACTGAAGCTTTCTTT. Its translation: CASRLGEGTEAFF. The chain recombines TRBV12-3 or TRBV12-4 with TRBJ1-1; D unresolved. The V end was cut by 6 bases, the J end by 5 bases, with 13 bases between. CDR3 length: 13 amino acids.

This clone was recorded a few times. This chain uses TRBV2 with TRBJ2-1, with D perhaps matching TRBD2 (5 bases). This CDR3 has 12 amino acids. Germline loops: CDR1 SNHLY, CDR2 FYNNEI. V dropped 6 bases and J dropped 5 bases, with 8 bases sitting between them. The CDR3 spells CASRQLDNEQFF. The CDR3 DNA is TGTGCCAGCAGGCAACTAGACAATGAGCAGTTCTTC.

The chain has TRBV11-2 and TRBJ1-3; 7 bases fit TRBD1. With V trimmed by 7 bases and J by 6 bases, 18 bases remained unmatched. Germline lookup yields CDR1 SGHAT and CDR2 FQNNGV. This CDR3 spans 17 amino acids. The CDR3 sequence is CASTTLVRQGVVNTIYF. CDR3 nucleotides: TGTGCCAGCACCACTCTAGTGAGACAGGGTGTTGTAAACACCATATATTTT. Variable domain in full (rest from reference TRBV11-2 and TRBJ1-3): EAGVAQSPRYKIIEKRQSVAFWCNPISGHATLYWYQQILGQGPKLLIQFQNNGVVDDSQLPKDRFSAERLKGVDSTLKIQPAKLEDSAVYLCASTTLVRQGVVNTIYFGEGSWLTVV.

This sequence joins TRBV9 and TRBJ1-3; the D is unclear. The CDR3 consists of 16 residues. Trimming removed 3 bases from V and 0 bases from J, with 13 bases in between. Germline CDR1 and CDR2: SGDLS and YYNGEE. The CDR3 DNA reads as TGTGCCAGCAGCGCCCCCGCGTCCCGCTCTGGAAACACCATATATTTT. Amino acids: CASSAPASRSGNTIYF.

This clone showed up just once. The chain is built from TRBV6-6 and TRBJ1-1; D remains ambiguous. The CDR3 has 14 residues. Trimming removed 8 bases from V and 0 bases from J, with 13 bases in between. Germline CDR1 MNHNY, CDR2 SVGAGI (reference sequence). The CDR3 nucleotides read TGTGCCAGCTGGCGGGGTTCTTTGAACACTGAAGCTTTCTTT. This translates into CASWRGSLNTEAFF.

The chain has TRBV4-1 and TRBJ2-2; D not resolved. Deletions cut 0 bases from V and 7 bases from J, with 15 bases between. From germline, CDR1 is MGHRA and CDR2 YSYEKL. The CDR3 totals 16 residues. The CDR3 nucleotides are TGCGCCAGCAGCCAAGATCCCCGTAGTTTCGTCGGGGAGCTGTTTTTT. Its protein is CASSQDPRSFVGELFF.

This chain uses TRBV5-1 with TRBJ1-3; D is perhaps TRBD1 (6 bases). In germline, CDR1 is SGHRS, CDR2 YFSETQ. This CDR3 region has 15 residues. Trimming took off 4 bases at V and 0 bases at J, with 11 bases between the two ends. For the CDR3, the DNA is TGCGCCAGCAGCCCCACAGGGCACTCTGGAAACACCATATATTTT. This translates into CASSPTGHSGNTIYF.

The V gene is TRBV18, the J gene TRBJ1-6; the D is unclear. The germline V gene encodes CDR1 KGHSH and CDR2 LQKENI. V was shortened by 4 bases and J by 5 bases, with 6 bases between the two germline ends. The CDR3 consists of 13 residues. The CDR3 DNA follows: TGTGCCAGCTCACAAAGAGATAATTCACCCCTCCACTTT. This gives the protein CASSQRDNSPLHF.

This chain joins TRBV6-5 and TRBJ1-1; 8 bases agree with TRBD1. The CDR3 is 14 residues long. Per germline, CDR1 MNHEY and CDR2 SVGAGI. V trimming: 8 bases; J trimming: 1 base; junction bases outside the gene matches: 6. CDR3 residues: CASGRTGSNTEAFF. The CDR3 bases are TGTGCCAGCGGCCGGACAGGGTCGAACACTGAAGCTTTCTTT.

The chain uses TRBV6-5 and TRBJ2-2; D is unresolved. This CDR3 contains 14 residues. Germline V gene sequence: CDR1 MNHEY, CDR2 SVGAGI. The V end was cut by 8 bases, the J end by 3 bases, with 13 bases between. Here the CDR3 DNA reads TGTGCCAGCCAATTTGACGGAGACACCGGGGAGCTGTTTTTT. It is translated as CASQFDGDTGELFF.

This chain links TRBV12-1 with TRBJ2-1; the D segment call TRBD1 is taken from the table without a DNA check. TRBV12-1 corresponds to a pseudogene. This CDR3 has 16 residues. CDR3 DNA: TGTGCCAGCACTACCTGGCCCAGGGAACGTTACAATGAGCAGTTCTTC. It codes for CASTTWPRERYNEQFF.

This clone was observed once. The CDR3: CASTGGSKHEQYF. As DNA, the CDR3 is TGTGCCAGTACCGGCGGGTCTAAACACGAGCAGTACTTC. This chain uses TRBV19 with TRBJ2-7, with D perhaps matching TRBD2 (5 bases). The CDR3 length is 13 residues. Trimming left V 7 bases short and J 5 bases short, with 15 bases between. Per the germline V gene, CDR1 is LNHDA and CDR2 is SQIVND (reference sequence).

The chain links TRBV19 to TRBJ2-5; 12 bases agree with TRBD1. The CDR3 has 13 amino acids. The J segment lost 5 bases and the V segment lost 10 bases, leaving 5 bases of the junction unmatched. Germline V lookup: CDR1 LNHDA, CDR2 SQIVND (reference sequence). CDR3 coding DNA: TGTGCCACCCGGGACAGGGGGCAGGAGACCCAGTACTTC. It yields the protein CATRDRGQETQYF.

This clone was seen a handful of times. The chain has TRBV30 and TRBJ2-2; weak D call: TRBD1 (5 bases). The CDR3 is 17 residues long. The ends were cut back, 4 bases at V and 1 base at J, with 19 bases in the middle. Germline V gene lookup returns CDR1 GTSNPN and CDR2 SVGIG (reference sequence). The CDR3 bases are TGTGCCTGGATAAGGATAGGGTTGGGGCAGAACACCGGGGAGCTGTTTTTT. It is translated as CAWIRIGLGQNTGELFF. Together with reference TRBV30 and TRBJ2-2, the CDR3 gives the full variable domain: SQTIHQWPATLVQPVGSPLSLECTVEGTSNPNLYWYRQAAGRGLQLLFYSVGIGQISSEVPQNLSASRPQDRQFILSSKKLLLSDSGFYLCAWIRIGLGQNTGELFFGEGSRLTVL.